The present entry profiles one T cell receptor (beta chain) with its context. J was trimmed by 4 bases and V by 6 bases; bases with no gene match: 2. The CDR3 is 13 amino acids. Germline loops: CDR1 MDHEN, CDR2 SYDVKM. The assay was carried out at the deep level. Profiling relied on immunoSEQ multiplex PCR, and the TCRdb table lists in-frame clones only, not all of them. In the table there are approximately 320,000 clones, approximately 74% of which are singletons. This entry belongs to a study of shared clonotypes between healthy human individuals. Background on the study: Serving as donors were a couple of women and a few men, whose ages spanned 18 to 49.

The donors were adults (healthy and HIV-negative) with no recent acute infections or vaccinations. J is TRBJ1-4 and V is TRBV28; 7 bases map to TRBD1. The TCR originated in a man aged 25-40 years in good health. The sequencing input was memory CD4+ T cells sorted from blood. This sample's subset: CD45RA-negative fraction. The CDR3 here is CASRRDSNEKLFF. In nucleotides, the CDR3 is TGTGCCAGCAGGAGGGACAGTAATGAAAAACTGTTTTTT.